These 3 T cell receptor beta chains were sequenced from one sample in a study of blood T cell repertoires in COVID-19. Using immunoSEQ multiplex PCR, the repertoire was profiled, and TCRdb retains in-frame clones only, with some absent. The sample gives some 41,000 clones, 85% to 95% of which show up once; more than 5.5% is in the top ten. Sequenced input: peripheral blood. Receptors originate from a human donor in a cohort sampled during active COVID-19.

This sequence joins TRBV27 and TRBJ2-7, with TRBD2 matching 10 bases. With V trimmed by 6 bases and J by 5 bases, 7 bases remained unmatched. Germline V lookup: CDR1 MNHEY, CDR2 SMNVEV (reference sequence). There are 14 residues in the CDR3. Here the CDR3 DNA reads TGTGCCAGCAGCCTAGCGGGAGTGGGGCACGAGCAGTACTTC. It specifies CASSLAGVGHEQYF.

V usage is TRBV7-8 and J usage is TRBJ2-7, with 11 bases matching TRBD1. Germline CDR1 reads SGHVS; CDR2 reads FQNEAQ. Unmatched junction bases numbered 15, after V lost 5 bases and J lost 0 bases. The CDR3 totals 19 residues. For the CDR3, the DNA is TGTGCCAGCAGCCCAAGTCTTGCCGCGGGGACAGGGGGCTCCTACGAGCAGTACTTC. Translating gives CASSPSLAAGTGGSYEQYF.

CDR3: CASSDESRDRDIFNEKLFF. Written as DNA, the CDR3 is TGCGCCAGCAGTGATGAAAGCCGGGACAGGGATATTTTTAATGAAAAACTGTTTTTT. The chain links TRBV10-1 to TRBJ1-4; the match to TRBD1 covers 9 bases. V gave up 3 bases and J gave up 4 bases; unmatched junction bases: 15. Germline V gene sequence: CDR1 WNHNN, CDR2 SYGVQD (reference sequence). There are 19 residues in the CDR3.